Presented here are 14 T cell receptor beta chains from one specimen sequenced in a study of CXCR3-negative and CXCR3-positive naive CD8 T cells (dated by TCRdb to about 2019). Sequencing relied on a NextSeq 550. The Human TCR Profiling Kit (MiLaboratory) was used to prepare UMI-labeled 5' RACE TRB cDNA libraries. TCRdb reprocessed the reads and assigns one entry to each CDR3 protein sequence, leaving out DNA. For this sample, the table gives 45,000 to 55,000 distinct CDR3 sequences. The ten top clones hold 14% to 15% of the sample. Specimen: memory CD8+ T cells from blood. This specimen's cell subset or site label, interpreted: conventional CD8+ memory T cells (TMEM), sorted as controls. The source is a human donor in good health. Some clones in this sample may be carry-over from other donors' samples.

The gene calls are TRBV7-9 and TRBJ2-7; with no DNA, the TCRdb D assignment of TRBD1 cannot be verified. This CDR3 comprises 15 residues. The germline V gene has CDR1 SEHNR and CDR2 FQNEAQ (reference sequence). CDR3 region: CASSFEGGSSYEQYF.

J is TRBJ2-1 and V is TRBV29-1. Germline lookup yields CDR1 SQVTM and CDR2 ANQGSEA. The CDR3 is 12 amino acids. Here the CDR3 reads CSVDLISDALFF.

V is TRBV6-1 and J is TRBJ2-3; lacking DNA, the TRBD1 call made by TCRdb goes unchecked. CDR3 size: 15 residues. Germline CDR1 reads MNHNS; CDR2 reads SASEGT. The CDR3 protein is CASSDLPAPSDTQYF.

The chain links TRBV29-1 to TRBJ2-7. This CDR3 region has 13 residues. Germline assignment: CDR1 SQVTM and CDR2 ANQGSEA. The chain's CDR3 is CSVGRGLPYEQYF.

CDR3: CASSLRRDRAQDGYEQYF. V usage is TRBV11-3 and J usage is TRBJ2-7; absent DNA, TCRdb's TRBD1 call cannot be checked. The CDR3 consists of 18 residues. Germline assignment: CDR1 SGHNT and CDR2 YENEEA. The full variable domain, rest sourced from reference TRBV11-3 and TRBJ2-7, is EAGVVQSPRYKIIEKKQPVAFWCNPISGHNTLYWYLQNLGQGPELLIRYENEEAVDDSQLPKDRFSAERLKGVDSTLKIQPAELGDSAVYLCASSLRRDRAQDGYEQYFGPGTRLTVT.

The gene calls are TRBV19 and TRBJ1-1; TCRdb's D gene call, TRBD1, goes unchecked for lack of DNA. Germline loops: CDR1 LNHDA, CDR2 SQIVND (reference sequence). This CDR3 is 13 amino acids long. The CDR3 protein is CASSPGEAAEAFF.

The chain has TRBV7-6 and TRBJ2-1. The germline V gene encodes CDR1 SGHVS and CDR2 FNYEAQ. The CDR3 has 13 residues. The CDR3: CDSSLGPLSEQFF.

V and J are TRBV28 and TRBJ1-5. The germline CDR1 and CDR2 sequences are MDHEN and SYDVKM. CDR3 size: 15 residues. CDR3 in amino acids: CASSLLTVSRQPQHF.

The rearrangement uses TRBV12-3 or TRBV12-4 and TRBJ2-3; TCRdb picks TRBD1, but there is no DNA to check that call. CDR3 length: 17 residues. CDR3: CASSLFLLTPNLDTQYF.

The chain couples TRBV20-1 to TRBJ2-1. CDR1 and CDR2 (germline): DFQATT, SNEGSKA (reference sequence). The CDR3 covers 14 residues. CDR3 amino acids: CSAKRGISYNEQFF.

The V and J genes are TRBV24-1 and TRBJ2-1; absent DNA, TCRdb's TRBD2 call cannot be checked. Germline assignment: CDR1 KGHDR and CDR2 SFDVKD. The CDR3 is 14 amino acids. The CDR3 loop reads CATSALGASDEQFF.

This chain links TRBV29-1 with TRBJ2-7; the D call from TCRdb, TRBD1, cannot be confirmed without DNA. The germline gives CDR1 SQVTM, CDR2 ANQGSEA. This CDR3 is 15 amino acids long. The CDR3 here is CSVEVDRPESYEQYF.

V is TRBV28 and J is TRBJ1-2; without DNA, the TCRdb call of TRBD1 cannot be checked. Per germline, CDR1 MDHEN and CDR2 SYDVKM. The CDR3 is made up of 14 amino acids. CDR3 loop: CASSLYDVGGGYTF.

The chain carries TRBV11-2 and TRBJ2-3. The CDR3 extends over 15 amino acids. Germline values: CDR1 SGHAT, CDR2 FQNNGV. CDR3 region: CASSLFLDRADTQYF.